The rows below give T cell receptor beta chains drawn from one sample of a study of OX40 agonist ivuxolimab in advanced cancers. Libraries were prepared by immunoSEQ multiplex PCR; TCRdb keeps only in-frame clonotypes and omits some of them. The repertoire consists of roughly 71,000 clones, with 80% to 85% occurring once and the leading ten covering around 0.78%. This specimen consisted of CD4+ or CD8+ T cells sorted from blood, obtained in a trial of the OX40 agonist ivuxolimab. These TCRs come from an adult with an advanced solid tumor such as melanoma, head and neck, liver or kidney cancer. The CDR3 runs from the conserved cysteine through the conserved F or W. Each record gives: clone size, D gene, V gene, CDR3 length, J gene, CDR3 protein, CDR3 DNA. D genes are given only for firm matches. Clone size is not always given. Where it is, it says once, few, many or a class for expanded clones.

clone size: .; D gene: .; V gene: TRBV4-1; CDR3 length: 17; J gene: TRBJ1-5; CDR3 protein: CASSPFLTAGSNQPQHF; CDR3 DNA: TGCGCCAGCAGCCCATTTTTGACAGCGGGGAGCAATCAGCCCCAGCATTTT
clone size: few; D gene: TRBD1; V gene: TRBV19; CDR3 length: 17; J gene: TRBJ1-2; CDR3 protein: CASSIDGQGVIGYGYTF; CDR3 DNA: TGTGCCAGTAGTATCGACGGACAGGGGGTTATAGGCTATGGCTACACCTTC
clone size: .; D gene: TRBD1; V gene: TRBV4-1; CDR3 length: 19; J gene: TRBJ1-4; CDR3 protein: CASSQEGRQGRFTNEKLFF; CDR3 DNA: TGCGCCAGCAGCCAAGAAGGGCGACAGGGGAGGTTTACTAATGAAAAACTGTTTTTT
clone size: few; D gene: .; V gene: TRBV6-8; CDR3 length: 15; J gene: TRBJ1-5; CDR3 protein: CASSFLAPFNQPQHF; CDR3 DNA: TGTGCCAGCAGCTTCTTAGCCCCCTTCAATCAGCCCCAGCATTTT
clone size: .; D gene: .; V gene: TRBV28; CDR3 length: 12; J gene: TRBJ1-4; CDR3 protein: CASSLQWGELFF; CDR3 DNA: TGTGCCAGCAGTTTACAATGGGGGGAACTGTTTTTT
clone size: .; D gene: .; V gene: TRBV7-9; CDR3 length: 14; J gene: TRBJ1-2; CDR3 protein: CASSLGRGEEGYTF; CDR3 DNA: TGTGCCAGCAGCTTAGGGAGGGGAGAAGAAGGCTACACCTTC
clone size: .; D gene: TRBD1; V gene: TRBV5-1; CDR3 length: 15; J gene: TRBJ1-1; CDR3 protein: CASSPGGGPNTEAFF; CDR3 DNA: TGCGCCAGCAGCCCGGGAGGGGGCCCGAACACTGAAGCTTTCTTT
clone size: .; D gene: .; V gene: TRBV7-2; CDR3 length: 15; J gene: TRBJ2-7; CDR3 protein: CASSLTRGGPYEQYF; CDR3 DNA: TGTGCCAGCAGCTTGACCCGGGGCGGGCCCTACGAGCAGTACTTC
clone size: few; D gene: TRBD1; V gene: TRBV13; CDR3 length: 15; J gene: TRBJ1-2; CDR3 protein: CASSFIDREAYGYTF; CDR3 DNA: TGTGCCAGCAGCTTCATAGACAGGGAGGCCTATGGCTACACCTTC
clone size: .; D gene: TRBD2; V gene: TRBV28; CDR3 length: 16; J gene: TRBJ2-1; CDR3 protein: CASSFTAGGSYNEQFF; CDR3 DNA: TGTGCCAGCAGTTTCACTGCGGGAGGCTCCTACAATGAGCAGTTCTTC
clone size: .; D gene: TRBD2; V gene: TRBV19; CDR3 length: 16; J gene: TRBJ2-1; CDR3 protein: CASSIPIGLAGAEQFF; CDR3 DNA: TGTGCCAGTAGTATCCCGATCGGACTAGCGGGGGCTGAGCAGTTCTTC
clone size: .; D gene: TRBD1; V gene: TRBV10-3; CDR3 length: 16; J gene: TRBJ2-3; CDR3 protein: CAISGYRGRGTDTQYF; CDR3 DNA: TGTGCCATCAGTGGGTACAGGGGGAGAGGCACAGATACGCAGTATTTT
clone size: .; D gene: TRBD1; V gene: TRBV28; CDR3 length: 13; J gene: TRBJ1-5; CDR3 protein: CASRPGQGGPQHF; CDR3 DNA: TGTGCCAGCAGGCCCGGACAGGGTGGACCCCAGCATTTT
clone size: .; D gene: TRBD1; V gene: TRBV7-3; CDR3 length: 13; J gene: TRBJ1-2; CDR3 protein: CASSPTGGMGYTF; CDR3 DNA: TGTGCCAGCAGCCCTACAGGGGGCATGGGCTACACCTTC
clone size: .; D gene: .; V gene: TRBV30; CDR3 length: 13; J gene: TRBJ2-7; CDR3 protein: CAWSVQGSGEQYF; CDR3 DNA: TGTGCCTGGAGTGTACAGGGATCGGGCGAGCAGTACTTC
clone size: .; D gene: .; V gene: TRBV6-5; CDR3 length: 14; J gene: TRBJ1-2; CDR3 protein: CASSYSLGVDGYTF; CDR3 DNA: TGTGCCAGCAGTTACTCTTTAGGGGTAGATGGCTACACCTTC
clone size: .; D gene: TRBD1; V gene: TRBV2; CDR3 length: 14; J gene: TRBJ2-3; CDR3 protein: CASSRQGDLDTQYF; CDR3 DNA: TGTGCCAGCAGTCGACAGGGCGACCTAGATACGCAGTATTTT
clone size: .; D gene: TRBD1; V gene: TRBV10-3; CDR3 length: 16; J gene: TRBJ2-1; CDR3 protein: CAISEADRGPYNEQFF; CDR3 DNA: TGTGCCATCAGTGAGGCTGACAGGGGGCCTTACAATGAGCAGTTCTTC
clone size: .; D gene: .; V gene: TRBV5-1; CDR3 length: 16; J gene: TRBJ2-3; CDR3 protein: CASSLGRGTVGDTQYF; CDR3 DNA: TGCGCCAGCAGCCTGGGTAGGGGGACCGTGGGAGATACGCAGTATTTT
clone size: .; D gene: TRBD2; V gene: TRBV7-3; CDR3 length: 14; J gene: TRBJ2-5; CDR3 protein: CASSREAGEETQYF; CDR3 DNA: TGTGCCAGCAGCCGGGAGGCAGGCGAAGAGACCCAGTACTTC
clone size: .; D gene: .; V gene: TRBV18; CDR3 length: 13; J gene: TRBJ2-5; CDR3 protein: CASSPRSQETQYF; CDR3 DNA: TGTGCCAGCTCACCACGCTCTCAAGAGACCCAGTACTTC
clone size: once; D gene: .; V gene: TRBV19; CDR3 length: 15; J gene: TRBJ2-5; CDR3 protein: CASSNPVGGGETQYF; CDR3 DNA: TGTGCCAGTAGTAACCCTGTAGGGGGAGGAGAGACCCAGTACTTC
clone size: .; D gene: TRBD2; V gene: TRBV30; CDR3 length: 13; J gene: TRBJ2-7; CDR3 protein: CAWRTSGSYEQYF; CDR3 DNA: TGTGCCTGGAGGACTAGCGGGAGCTACGAGCAGTACTTC
clone size: .; D gene: .; V gene: TRBV5-6; CDR3 length: 14; J gene: TRBJ1-4; CDR3 protein: CASSLGLRDEKLFF; CDR3 DNA: TGTGCCAGCAGCTTAGGCCTCAGGGATGAAAAACTGTTTTTT
clone size: few; D gene: .; V gene: TRBV6-5; CDR3 length: 13; J gene: TRBJ2-4; CDR3 protein: CASSYDRRGIQYF; CDR3 DNA: TGTGCCAGCAGTTACGACCGACGGGGCATTCAGTACTTC
clone size: .; D gene: .; V gene: TRBV6-1; CDR3 length: 14; J gene: TRBJ1-1; CDR3 protein: CASSAAGWSTEAFF; CDR3 DNA: TGTGCCAGCAGTGCGGCGGGGTGGAGCACTGAAGCTTTCTTT